This T cell receptor beta chain was recorded in a study of shared clonotypes between healthy human individuals. Several immunoSEQ plates held equal portions of the genomic DNA taken from each subset. How the authors handled the data: Quality scores were absent from the junction-only immunoSEQ sequences, so filtering differed. Some clones are missing from TCRdb's copy, which holds only in-frame ones; the method was immunoSEQ multiplex PCR. D and trimming come from the DNA, and the V and J calls and clone size come from that table. Here the sample spans about 2.3 million clones, 80% to 95% being singletons. Germline CDR1 reads SNHLY; CDR2 reads FYNNEI. The CDR3 length is 13 residues. V lost 4 bases to trimming and J lost 2 bases, with 8 bases between them. With regard to this clone: Its cognate antigen is unknown.

Study conclusions and caveats: In four donors, around 5.5% of naive CD4 clonotypes appeared in common.

The chain has TRBV2 and TRBJ1-2; a possible D gene is TRBD1 (6 bases). Sequenced material: naive CD4+ T cells from PBMCs. Stated subset: CD45RA+ positively selected. The receptor was derived from a man aged 18 to 30 in good health. Some clones in this sample may be carry-over from other donors' samples. The CDR3 sequence: CASSAGHNYGYTF. CDR3 sequence (DNA): TGTGCCAGCAGTGCGGGACACAACTATGGCTACACCTTC.